This T cell receptor beta chain was profiled in a study of T-cell reconstitution after alpha-beta-depleted transplantation in children. The study's findings and limits: T-cell numbers and diversity one year post-transplant derived largely from freshly generated T cells. The origin of alpha-beta T cells about two months after transplant was reportedly several hundred expanded graft clones.

Preparation of the TCRbeta library was carried out with unique molecular identifiers. TCRdb reprocessed the PCR reads via MiXCR and lists one record per CDR3 protein. The top ten hold about 2.2% of the sample, which has 500,000 to 750,000 distinct CDR3 sequences, roughly 13% seen once. Of note for this clonotype: What it binds is unknown.

This TCR derives from a male patient younger than 18 who had a stem cell transplant for acute myeloid leukemia, so the T cells may come from the graft donor. Specimen: PBMCs, mostly from graft donor cells, collected 360 days after TCRalphabeta/CD19-depleted stem cell transplant.

The CDR3 sequence: CASTLGYRGYGDTQYF. DNA of the CDR3: TGTGCCAGCACTCTGGGGTACAGGGGTTATGGAGATACGCAGTATTTT. This chain links TRBV5-5 with TRBJ2-3; 7 bases line up with TRBD1. The CDR3 has 16 residues. The germline V gene has CDR1 SGHKS and CDR2 YYEKEE (reference sequence). V lost 6 bases and J lost 5; bases outside the gene matches: 15.